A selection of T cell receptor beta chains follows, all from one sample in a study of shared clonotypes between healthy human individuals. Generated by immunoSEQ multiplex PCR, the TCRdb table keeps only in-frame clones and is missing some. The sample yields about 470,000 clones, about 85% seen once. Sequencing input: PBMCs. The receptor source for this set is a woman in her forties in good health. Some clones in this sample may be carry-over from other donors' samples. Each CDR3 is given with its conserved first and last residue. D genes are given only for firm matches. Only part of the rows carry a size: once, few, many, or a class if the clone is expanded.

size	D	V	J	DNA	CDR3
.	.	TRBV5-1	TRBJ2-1	TGCGCCAGCGTCTCTTGGGGGAGTAATGAGCAGTTCTTC	CASVSWGSNEQFF
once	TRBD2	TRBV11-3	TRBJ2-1	TGTGCCAGCAGCCGTCGGGAGGGCCGGGACAATGAGCAGTTCTTC	CASSRREGRDNEQFF
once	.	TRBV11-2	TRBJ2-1	TGTGCCAGCAGCCAAAACCCGGACAGCTCCTACAATGAGCAGTTCTTC	CASSQNPDSSYNEQFF
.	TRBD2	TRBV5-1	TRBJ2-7	TGCGCCAGCAGCTTGGGGACTAGCGGGATCCACGAGCAGTACTTC	CASSLGTSGIHEQYF
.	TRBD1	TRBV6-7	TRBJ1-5	TGTGCCAGCAGACCGGGACAGGGGCCCCAGGGTGGCAATCAGCCCCAGCATTTT	CASRPGQGPQGGNQPQHF
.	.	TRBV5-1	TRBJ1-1	TGCGCCAGCAGCTTGTGGGGCGGTTTGAACACTGAAGCTTTCTTT	CASSLWGGLNTEAFF
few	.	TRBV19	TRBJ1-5	TGTGCCAGTAGTATAGCCGGACAGATAAATCAGCCCCAGCATTTT	CASSIAGQINQPQHF
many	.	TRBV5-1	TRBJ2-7	TGCGCCAGCAGCTTGTTCGGGGGAACGGGAGCAAGGTACGAGCAGTACTTC	CASSLFGGTGARYEQYF
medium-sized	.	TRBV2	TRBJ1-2	TGTGCCAGCATAGCGGTAGGAGGTGGCTACACCTTC	CASIAVGGGYTF
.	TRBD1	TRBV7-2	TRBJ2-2	TGTGCCAGCAGCTCTAGGGGGACAGGGAGTGGTTCCGGGGAGCTGTTTTTT	CASSSRGTGSGSGELFF
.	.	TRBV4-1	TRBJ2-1	TGCGCCAGCAGCCTCACCAGGGGTATCGGTGAGCAGTTCTTC	CASSLTRGIGEQFF
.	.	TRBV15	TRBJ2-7	TGTGCCACCAGCAGAGATCAGGGGTCCTACGAGCAGTACTTC	CATSRDQGSYEQYF
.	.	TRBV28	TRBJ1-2	TGTGCCAGCAGTTTAGCCCAGGACTCCTATGGCTACACCTTC	CASSLAQDSYGYTF
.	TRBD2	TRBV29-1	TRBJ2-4	TGCAGCGTCGTTCTAGCGGGAGGCCAAAACATTCAGTACTTC	CSVVLAGGQNIQYF
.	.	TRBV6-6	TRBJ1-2	TGTGCCAGCAGTTTCCACTCCCGTGGCTACACCTTC	CASSFHSRGYTF
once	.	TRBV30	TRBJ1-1	TGTGCCTGGACCCCGCGAAGGGGGAACACTGAAGCTTTCTTT	CAWTPRRGNTEAFF
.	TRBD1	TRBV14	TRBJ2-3	TGTGCCAGCAGCCGTACAGGGGGCACAGATACGCAGTATTTT	CASSRTGGTDTQYF
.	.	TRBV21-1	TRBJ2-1	TGTGCCAGCAGCATAACAGGGGTCTACAATGAGCAGTTCTTC	CASSITGVYNEQFF
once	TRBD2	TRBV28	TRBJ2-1	TGTGCCAGCCTAAGCGGGAGGGCCTTCAATGAGCAGTTCTTC	CASLSGRAFNEQFF
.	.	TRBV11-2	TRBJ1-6	TGTGCCAGCAGCCCGGGACCTAATTCACCCCTCCACTTT	CASSPGPNSPLHF
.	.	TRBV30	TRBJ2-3	TGTGCCTGGAGTGTATATGGGGGTCCGACAGATACGCAGTATTTT	CAWSVYGGPTDTQYF
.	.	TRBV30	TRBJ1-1	TGTGCCGCCCGGTGGAGGGGGGCGGAAGCTTTCTTT	CAARWRGAEAFF
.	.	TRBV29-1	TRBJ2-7	TGCAGCGGCAAGGGAAGCTCCTACGAGCAGTACTTC	CSGKGSSYEQYF
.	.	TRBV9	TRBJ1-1	TGTGCCAGCAGCGCCCGTACAGCCCTCGGGGTCACTGAAGCTTTCTTT	CASSARTALGVTEAFF
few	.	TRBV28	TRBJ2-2	TGTGCCAGCACCGGGACATTCACCGGGGAGCTGTTTTTT	CASTGTFTGELFF
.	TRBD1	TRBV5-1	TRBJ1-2	TGCGCCAGCAGCCAGGGACAGGTTCCCTATGGCTACACCTTC	CASSQGQVPYGYTF
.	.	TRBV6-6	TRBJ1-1	TGTGCCAGCAGTTACCGGGAGAGCACTGAAGCTTTCTTT	CASSYRESTEAFF
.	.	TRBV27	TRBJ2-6	TGTGCCAGCAGTTTTATCATCGTTCCCCTCCCTGGGGCCAACGTCCTGACTTTC	CASSFIIVPLPGANVLTF
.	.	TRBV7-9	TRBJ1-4	TGTGCCAGCAGCCGAACGGGGAGAGATGAAAAACTGTTTTTT	CASSRTGRDEKLFF
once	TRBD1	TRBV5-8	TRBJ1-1	TGTGCCAGCAGCTTGGGGACAGGGGTTGAGGACACTGAAGCTTTCTTT	CASSLGTGVEDTEAFF
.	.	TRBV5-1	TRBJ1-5	TGCGCCAGCAGCTTGGAGGGACTGGCCCAGCCCCAGCATTTT	CASSLEGLAQPQHF
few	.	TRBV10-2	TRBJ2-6	TGCGCCAGCAGTGGGGCGTCCGGGGCCAACGTCCTGACTTTC	CASSGASGANVLTF
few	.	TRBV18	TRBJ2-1	TGTGCCAGCTCACCAGCCGGACGTGAGTACAATGAGCAGTTCTTC	CASSPAGREYNEQFF
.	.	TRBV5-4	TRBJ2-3	TGTGCCAGCAGCTTGCTAGATACGCAGTATTTT	CASSLLDTQYF
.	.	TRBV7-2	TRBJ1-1	TGTGCCAGCAGCTCCCGACCGAACACTGAAGCTTTCTTT	CASSSRPNTEAFF
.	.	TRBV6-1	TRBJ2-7	TGTGCCAGCAGTGAAGGTACAGGGTGGGACTACGAGCAGTACTTC	CASSEGTGWDYEQYF
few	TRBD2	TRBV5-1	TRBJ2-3	TGCGCCAGCAGCTCCACACTAGCGGGAGGGTTCACAGATACGCAGTATTTT	CASSSTLAGGFTDTQYF
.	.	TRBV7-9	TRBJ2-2	TGTGCCAGCATGGGGTTAGACACCGGGGAGCTGTTTTTT	CASMGLDTGELFF
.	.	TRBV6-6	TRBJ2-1	TGTGCCAGCACCGATGGAGGCTCCTACAATGAGCAGTTCTTC	CASTDGGSYNEQFF
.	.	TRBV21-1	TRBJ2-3	TGTGCCAGCAGCAAAGGACTATGGTCCCCACACACAGATACGCAGTATTTT	CASSKGLWSPHTDTQYF
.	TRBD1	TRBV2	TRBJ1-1	TGTGCCAGCAGTGAACAGGGACAGGGATCCACTGAAGCTTTCTTT	CASSEQGQGSTEAFF
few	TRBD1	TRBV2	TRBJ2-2	TGTGCCAGCGGGGGACAGGCCACCGGGGAGCTGTTTTTT	CASGGQATGELFF
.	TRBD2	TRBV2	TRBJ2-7	TGTGCCAGCAGTGAAGGTAGCGGGAGCTTCTACGAGCAGTACTTC	CASSEGSGSFYEQYF
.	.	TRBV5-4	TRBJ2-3	TGTGCCAGCAGCCCGGCGGGGCGGCCTGTCACAGATACGCAGTATTTT	CASSPAGRPVTDTQYF
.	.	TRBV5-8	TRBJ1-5	TGTGCCAGCAGCAGAAGCAGGGATCAGCCCCAGCATTTT	CASSRSRDQPQHF
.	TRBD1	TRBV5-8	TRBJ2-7	TGTGCCAGCAGCTTGGACCGGGACAGGACCTACGAGCAGTACTTC	CASSLDRDRTYEQYF
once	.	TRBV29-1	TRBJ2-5	TGCAGCGTTGGCTCAGGGCGCGACCAAGAGACCCAGTACTTC	CSVGSGRDQETQYF
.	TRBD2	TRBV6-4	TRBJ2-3	TGTGCCAGCAGTCAAGTAGCGGGAGGGTCAGATACGCAGTATTTT	CASSQVAGGSDTQYF